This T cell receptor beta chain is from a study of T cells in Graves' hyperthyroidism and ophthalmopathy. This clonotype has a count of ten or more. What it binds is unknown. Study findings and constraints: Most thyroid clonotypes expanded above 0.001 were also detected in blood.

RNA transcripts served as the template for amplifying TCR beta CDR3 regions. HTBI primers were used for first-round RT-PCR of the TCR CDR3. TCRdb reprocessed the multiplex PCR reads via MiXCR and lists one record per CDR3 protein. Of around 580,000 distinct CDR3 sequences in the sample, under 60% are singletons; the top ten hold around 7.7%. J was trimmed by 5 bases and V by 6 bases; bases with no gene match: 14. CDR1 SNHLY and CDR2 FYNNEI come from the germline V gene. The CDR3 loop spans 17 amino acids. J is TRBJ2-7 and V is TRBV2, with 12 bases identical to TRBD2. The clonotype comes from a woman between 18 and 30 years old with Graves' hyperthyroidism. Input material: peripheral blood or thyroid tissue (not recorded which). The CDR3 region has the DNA TGTGCCAGCAGACGTTGGACTAGCGGGAAGAGGGCCCACGAGCAGTACTTC. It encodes CASRRWTSGKRAHEQYF. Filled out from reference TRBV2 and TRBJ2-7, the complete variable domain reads EPEVTQTPSHQVTQMGQEVILRCVPISNHLYFYWYRQILGQKVEFLVSFYNNEISEKSEIFDDQFSVERPDGSNFTLKIRSTKLEDSAMYFCASRRWTSGKRAHEQYFGPGTRLTVT.